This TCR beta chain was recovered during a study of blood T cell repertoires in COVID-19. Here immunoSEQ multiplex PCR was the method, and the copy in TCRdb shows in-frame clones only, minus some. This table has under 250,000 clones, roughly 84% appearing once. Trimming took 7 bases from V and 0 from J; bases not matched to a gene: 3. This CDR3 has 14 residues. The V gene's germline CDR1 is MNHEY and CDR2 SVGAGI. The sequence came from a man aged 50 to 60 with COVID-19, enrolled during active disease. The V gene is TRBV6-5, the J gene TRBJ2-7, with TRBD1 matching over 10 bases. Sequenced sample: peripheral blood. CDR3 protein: CASKRTGGSYEQYF. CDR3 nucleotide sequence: TGTGCCAGCAAGAGGACAGGGGGCTCCTACGAGCAGTACTTC.